This TCR beta chain stems from a study of blood T cell repertoires in COVID-19. Background on the study: Sites in the United States, Italy and Spain provided acute and convalescent COVID-19 samples.

Repertoires were generated with immunoSEQ multiplex PCR, while TCRdb's copy carries only in-frame clones and drops some. Found here are 150,000 or so clones, roughly 86% of them singletons; the top ten hold about 2.3%. Sequencing input: peripheral blood. The receptor comes from a human donor in a cohort sampled during active COVID-19.

The CDR3 DNA reads TGTGCCAGCAGTTTACGACAGGGAAGGAAGGGGGAGCTGTTTTTT. This gives the protein CASSLRQGRKGELFF. This chain joins TRBV27 and TRBJ2-2; the match to TRBD1 covers 7 bases. Germline V gene lookup returns CDR1 MNHEY and CDR2 SMNVEV (reference sequence). Trimming cost V 2 bases and J 8 bases; bases outside gene matches: 8. The CDR3 sequence is 15 residues long.